This TCR beta chain originates from a study of blood T cell repertoires in COVID-19. Overall study: The samples span acute and convalescent COVID-19 from the United States, Italy and Spain. Sources were T cells, B-cell-depleted T cells, or PBMCs; the material itself was cDNA or gDNA.

Per the original data handling: The assay estimated nucleated cells by amplifying reference gene primers. TCRdb keeps only in-frame clones here, not all; method: immunoSEQ multiplex PCR. The D gene and trimming were derived from the DNA, and the V and J assignments and clone size from that table. Altogether over 100,000 clones are present, 79% being singletons, with the ten largest covering about 4%. V lost 2 bases and J lost 3, with 8 bases in between. The length of the CDR3 is 12 residues. Per germline, CDR1 SQVTM and CDR2 ANQGSEA. V usage is TRBV29-1 and J usage is TRBJ2-7; D is uncertain. The sequenced material came from peripheral blood. The receptor's source is a woman older than 75 with acute or convalescent COVID-19. This chain's CDR3 is CSVESRNYEQYF. DNA for the CDR3: TGCAGCGTTGAAAGCAGGAACTACGAGCAGTACTTC.